This T cell receptor (beta chain) was sequenced for a study of metastatic and nonmetastatic thyroid tumors. About the research overall: Repertoires from malignant and benign thyroid patients were compared across blood and tumor or nodule tissue.

Findings and caveats of the study: Relative to benign nodules, malignant thyroid tumors were reportedly characterized by significantly elevated TCR beta diversity in blood and tumor.

In its sample, this clone was seen many times. The antigen is unknown. In the source study's methods: What underpinned the distant-metastasis classifier for papillary thyroid cancer was the set of CDR3 differences across clinicopathological groups. Using MiXCR, TCRdb re-called clones from the PCR reads. The V and J calls, along with clone size, are taken from TCRdb and not from the paper's own processing. This repertoire shows some 20,000 clones, about 19% found once; its top ten account for about 17%. Trimming pared 5 bases from V and 5 bases from J, leaving 16 bases between. The CDR3 sequence is 15 residues long. The germline V gene has CDR1 SGHRS and CDR2 YFSETQ. No treatment of any kind had been given to any patient before thyroid surgery.

Sequenced material: tumor tissue. The receptor was derived from a female donor with papillary thyroid cancer or a benign thyroid nodule (not recorded which). Some clones in this sample may be carry-over from other donors' samples. The gene calls are TRBV5-1 and TRBJ2-2; weak D call: TRBD1 (6 bases). The CDR3 DNA reads TGCGCCAGCAGAAAACAGGGATCGAGTACCGGGGAGCTGTTTTTT. It translates to CASRKQGSSTGELFF.